A single T cell receptor (beta chain) is shown here with its context. PCR involved 60 Vbeta and 13 Jbeta primers. Repertoires were generated with immunoSEQ multiplex PCR, while TCRdb's copy carries only in-frame clones and drops some. The sample includes under 200,000 clones, roughly 82% of them seen just once. This sample is part of a study of cytomegalovirus exposure and HLA in healthy donors. The CDR3 is 16 amino acids. The chain links TRBV21-1 to TRBJ1-4. TRBV21-1 is noted as a pseudogene. The receptor was isolated from a woman aged 45-65 years in good health and CMV-seronegative. Sequenced sample: PBMCs. The CDR3 sequence: CASSKARGIGDEKLFF. The CDR3 DNA is TGTGCCAGCAGCAAAGCGCGGGGGATCGGGGATGAAAAACTGTTTTTT.